This T cell receptor beta chain was found in a study of blood T cells in healthy people across ages. With respect to this clonotype: Its target is not known.

Study-level results: Among T cells, TCR beta diversity per million cells dropped roughly linearly as age rose.

Germline values: CDR1 SGHDT, CDR2 YYEEEE. The ends lost 3 bases at V and 2 bases at J; junction bases unmatched: 7. The CDR3 consists of 16 residues. Primers used in a second PCR of about 7 to 12 cycles were a sample-barcoded 5' primer and a J-beta primer mix. TCRdb reprocessed the 5' RACE reads with MiXCR, giving one entry per CDR3 protein. The table includes over 500,000 distinct CDR3 sequences, roughly half detected once. The sequence derives from a woman aged 80 or over in good health. This rearrangement joins TRBV5-6 to TRBJ2-3; 9 bases agree with TRBD2. Sequencing was carried out using blood. The CDR3 sequence is CASSSLRTSATDTQYF. Written as DNA, the CDR3 is TGTGCCAGCAGCTCCTTACGGACTAGCGCCACAGATACGCAGTATTTT.